This is a list of T cell receptor beta chains from one sample in a study of blood T cell repertoires in COVID-19. The data were produced by immunoSEQ multiplex PCR, yet TCRdb's version contains in-frame clones alone and is incomplete. The sample lists some 200,000 clones, roughly four fifths seen once, with approximately 2.5% in the top ten. The sample comprised peripheral blood. These receptors were obtained from a human donor with acute or convalescent COVID-19. The donor label of this sample is uncertain. The CDR3 runs from the conserved cysteine through the conserved F or W. The D gene is left open where the match is weak. The size of a clone is reported for some rows only, either as once, few or many, or as a class for expanded clones.

>-|TRBV27|TRBD1|TRBJ2-7
TGTGCCAGCACTAACAGGGGGACGCAGTACTTC
CASTNRGTQYF
>-|TRBV30|TRBD1|TRBJ2-5
TGTGCGCTGGCTGTGTGGGACAGGGCCCAAGAGACCCAGTACTTC
CALAVWDRAQETQYF
>-|TRBV6-6|-|TRBJ1-1
TGTGCCACTCGGGGGGACACTGAAGCTTTCTTT
CATRGDTEAFF
>-|TRBV19|-|TRBJ1-1
TGTGCCAGTAGTATAGATCGGGGAACTGAAGCTTTCTTT
CASSIDRGTEAFF
>-|TRBV11-3|TRBD1|TRBJ2-5
TGTGCCAGCAGCTTCGGAGGGACAGGGGAAGAGACCCAGTACTTC
CASSFGGTGEETQYF
>-|TRBV6-6|-|TRBJ1-3
TGTGCCAGCAGTCGTTTCTCCAGGGTCTACTCTGGAAACACCATATATTTT
CASSRFSRVYSGNTIYF
>-|TRBV19|-|TRBJ2-1
TGTGCCAGTAGTATTGGGGCATTTAGCTCCTACAATGAGCAGTTCTTC
CASSIGAFSSYNEQFF
>-|TRBV6-5|-|TRBJ1-1
TGTGCCACCACAGGGTCTTCAACTGAAGCTTTCTTT
CATTGSSTEAFF
>few|TRBV6-5|-|TRBJ2-5
TGTGCCAGCAGTTACGAGGAGACCCAGTACTTC
CASSYEETQYF
>-|TRBV4-1|TRBD1|TRBJ1-2
TGCGCCAGCAGCCAACCTCGGACAGGGAATTATGGCTACACCTTC
CASSQPRTGNYGYTF
>-|TRBV6-6|-|TRBJ1-5
TGTGCCAGCAGGGAGTTCAATCAGCCCCAGCATTTT
CASREFNQPQHF
>-|TRBV20-1|-|TRBJ1-2
TGCAGACCGTGCAGATTGGGGGCTTGGACCTTC
CRPCRLGAWTF
>once|TRBV29-1|TRBD2|TRBJ2-3
TGCAGCGTTGAAGGGGGGAGGGACCGCACAGATACGCAGTATTTT
CSVEGGRDRTDTQYF
>-|TRBV21-1|-|TRBJ1-4
TGTGCCAGCAGCCCCCTGGTGAGGCAATCAACTAATGAAAAACTGTTTTTT
CASSPLVRQSTNEKLFF
>once|TRBV12-3/TRBV12-4|TRBD2|TRBJ2-5
TGTGCCAGCAACCCGGGAGGGGAGACCCAGTACTTC
CASNPGGETQYF
>-|TRBV30|-|TRBJ1-1
TGTGCCTGGAGTGCCAGCGAGACTGAAGCTTTCTTT
CAWSASETEAFF
>-|TRBV11-2|-|TRBJ2-7
TGTGCCAGCAGTTTAGCTCGGGACATCACCTACGAGCAGTACTTC
CASSLARDITYEQYF
>few|TRBV9|-|TRBJ1-4
TGTGCCAGCAGCTCCCATTTCGAGGGAACTAATGAAAAACTGTTTTTT
CASSSHFEGTNEKLFF
>-|TRBV5-1|-|TRBJ1-5
TGCGCCAGCAGCTTCGGCGGAAACAATCAGCCCCAGCATTTT
CASSFGGNNQPQHF
>-|TRBV5-1|TRBD2|TRBJ2-1
TGCGCCAGCAGCTTGGACCATAGCGGGAGAGGCTACAATGAGCAGTTCTTC
CASSLDHSGRGYNEQFF
>-|TRBV3-1/TRBV3-2|TRBD2|TRBJ2-3
TGTGCCAGCAGCCAAGGGGGGGGTATATGGTATTTT
CASSQGGGIWYF
>once|TRBV15|TRBD1|TRBJ1-4
TGTGCCACCCGACGAGACAGGGCTAATGAAAAACTGTTTTTT
CATRRDRANEKLFF
>-|TRBV11-3|-|TRBJ2-2
TGTGCCAGCAGCTTCGGGCTTGGTACAGGGCGGAACACCGGGGAGCTGTTTTTT
CASSFGLGTGRNTGELFF
>once|TRBV19|TRBD1|TRBJ1-2
TGTGCCAGTTGTTTGGACAGGGTCAATGGCTACACCTTC
CASCLDRVNGYTF
>-|TRBV19|TRBD1|TRBJ2-2
TGTGCCAGCAGCCCCGCGGGACAGGGTACCGGGGAGCTGTTTTTT
CASSPAGQGTGELFF
>-|TRBV6-5|TRBD1|TRBJ1-2
TGTGCCAGCACCCCGGGACAGCGGCGTGGCTACACCTTC
CASTPGQRRGYTF
>-|TRBV28|TRBD1|TRBJ1-2
TGTGCCAGCACCCTATCGACAGGGGGCTATGGCTACACCTTC
CASTLSTGGYGYTF
>-|TRBV2|-|TRBJ1-2
TGTGCCAGCGGGGCCCCCGGCTACACCTTC
CASGAPGYTF
>few|TRBV7-2|-|TRBJ1-6
TGTGCCAGCAGCTTGGACTCGGTCGCCTATAATTCACCCCTCCACTTT
CASSLDSVAYNSPLHF
>-|TRBV29-1|-|TRBJ2-7
TGCAGCGTTGGAGGGAGCTCCTACGAGCAGTACTTC
CSVGGSSYEQYF
>-|TRBV5-1|TRBD2|TRBJ2-1
TGCGCCAGCAGCTTCCGGAGCGGGACTAGCGGGAGACAGACCTACAATGAGCAGTTCTTC
CASSFRSGTSGRQTYNEQFF
>-|TRBV30|TRBD1|TRBJ2-7
TGTGCCTGGAGCGGGACAGGGGGCTCCTACGAGCAGTACTTC
CAWSGTGGSYEQYF
>-|TRBV19|-|TRBJ2-7
TGTGCCAGTAGTATAATGGCCGGGGACTACGAGCAGTACTTC
CASSIMAGDYEQYF
>-|TRBV30|-|TRBJ2-5
TGTGCCTGGAGCATCGGGCGGGGAAGAGAGACCCAGTACTTC
CAWSIGRGRETQYF